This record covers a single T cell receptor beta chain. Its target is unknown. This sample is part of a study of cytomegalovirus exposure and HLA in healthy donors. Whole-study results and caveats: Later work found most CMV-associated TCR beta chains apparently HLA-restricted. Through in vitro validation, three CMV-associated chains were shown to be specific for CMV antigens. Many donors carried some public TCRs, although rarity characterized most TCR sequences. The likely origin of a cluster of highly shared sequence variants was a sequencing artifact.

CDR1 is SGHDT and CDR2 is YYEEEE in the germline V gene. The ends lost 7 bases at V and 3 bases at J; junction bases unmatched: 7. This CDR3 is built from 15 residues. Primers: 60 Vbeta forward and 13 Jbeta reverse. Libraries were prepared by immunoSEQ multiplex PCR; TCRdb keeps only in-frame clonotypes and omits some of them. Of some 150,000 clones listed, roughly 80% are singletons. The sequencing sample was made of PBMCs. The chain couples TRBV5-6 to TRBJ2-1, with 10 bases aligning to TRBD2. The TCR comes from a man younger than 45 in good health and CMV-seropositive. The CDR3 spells CASRRRTSGYNEQFF. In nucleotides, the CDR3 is TGTGCCAGCCGCCGGAGGACTAGCGGCTACAATGAGCAGTTCTTC.